This TCR beta chain is drawn from a study of shared clonotypes between healthy human individuals. Study-wide findings and caveats: A limitation of the genetic and exposure-history diversity represented arose from few donors.

Trimming removed 5 bases from V and 5 bases from J; junction bases left unmatched: 5. CDR3 size: 13 residues. Germline CDR1 and CDR2: SNHLY and FYNNEI. Data came from immunoSEQ multiplex PCR; TCRdb stores just in-frame clones and leaves some out. Among over 2 million clones listed, approximately 95% were seen once. Note on this clone: The antigen remains undetermined.

The sequenced sample consisted of naive CD4+ T cells sorted from blood. Noted subset: CD45RA+ positively selected. The receptor's source is a man between 18 and 29 years old in good health. The rearrangement uses TRBV2 and TRBJ2-5; 7 bases agree with TRBD2. This CDR3 reads CASSPTSIETQYF. The CDR3 DNA sequence: TGTGCCAGCAGTCCGACTAGCATTGAGACCCAGTACTTC.